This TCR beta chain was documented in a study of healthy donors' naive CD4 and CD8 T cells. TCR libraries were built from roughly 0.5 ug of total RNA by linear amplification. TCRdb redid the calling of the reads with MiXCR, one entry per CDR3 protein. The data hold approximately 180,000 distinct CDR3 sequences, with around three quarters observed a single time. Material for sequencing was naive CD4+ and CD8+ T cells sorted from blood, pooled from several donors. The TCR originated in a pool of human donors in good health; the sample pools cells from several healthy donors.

The CDR3 bases are TGTGCCAGCAGTTTATCGCAGGGGGCACATGAGCAGTTCTTC. Amino acids: CASSLSQGAHEQFF. The rearrangement links TRBV27 to TRBJ2-1; 8 bases match TRBD1. Germline V lookup: CDR1 MNHEY, CDR2 SMNVEV (reference sequence). V trimming: 0 bases; J trimming: 8 bases; junction bases outside the gene matches: 3. The length of the CDR3 is 14 residues.